The TCR beta chain described here comes from a study of cytomegalovirus exposure and HLA in healthy donors (dated by TCRdb to 2017 to 2019). At the level of the whole study: An earlier analysis of fewer than 750 of the donors reported around 280 Gb of sequence data and some 110 million unique TCR beta sequences obtained from about 180 million T cells. The T cell repertoires of under 700 subjects were profiled by immunosequencing and related to cytomegalovirus serostatus. A later genetic analysis used genome-wide SNP genotypes for about 65% of the roughly 670 donors, treating that subset as a discovery cohort. High-throughput TCR immunosequencing, statistical association of individual TCRs with disease status, and machine learning were combined to predict cytomegalovirus infection status. In the later analysis, no new phenotypic data were used to find candidate immune exposures; instead, reliance was placed on TCR beta sequences and their occurrence across donors. On average, roughly 200,000 unique TCR beta nucleotide sequences were sequenced per donor among some 420 genotyped donors of the cohort, with around 19% of those sequences being non-productive. An earlier analysis of roughly 580 of the donors used high-throughput TCR beta sequencing to judge whether each TCR beta V gene segment behaved as functional or pseudogenic. An early release that covered several hundred HLA-typed donors contained approximately 320 gigabases of sequencing data and 80 million or so unique TCR sequences. A later analysis re-examined previously published TCR beta repertoires from about 670 donors and added high-resolution HLA genotyping to investigate patterns of TCR occurrence. The number of typed donors differed by locus: about 620-640 for A, B, C, DRB1 and DQB1; some 500 for DQA1; 606 for DPA1; and about 450 for DPB1. The study aimed to test whether cataloging public T cell receptors could reveal signatures of past pathogen exposure. Every repertoire in the discovery cohort had been generated on one and the same sequencing platform. Alongside the repertoire data, information on donor age, sex, ethnicity and CMV serostatus was compiled. Roughly five DR-DQ haplotypes were handled as single units for association and clustering, since linkage in the cohort was strong. Class I and class II HLA loci were covered by the typing at four-digit resolution. A separate validation cohort of over 95 different subjects was used in addition to the approximately 640-subject first cohort. Among the approximately 430 genotyped donors, approximately 77% belonged to the genetic ancestry cluster associated with self-reported Caucasian donors. Points the paper makes about the study in general: The authors suggested that the approach could potentially be generalized to other disease states and immunological phenotypes. According to a later analysis, TCR association rates differed among HLA loci, with DRB1 alleles showing the most associated TCRs and HLA-C alleles showing the fewest. A later analysis found that HLA-associated TCR beta chains were more clonally expanded and had lower generation probabilities than equally common non-associated chains. Compared with the roughly 700-donor mean, donors in an Asian-associated ancestry cluster had fewer N-insertions in productive TCRs, according to a later genetic analysis. Assigning TCR associations to individual alleles was difficult when HLA alleles, especially DR and DQ, strongly co-occurred. A further reported finding was that TCR beta sequences accurately predicted the HLA-A and HLA-B alleles for most subjects in the first cohort. Roughly uniform sequencing depth across donors was assumed in presence/absence analyses, although this assumption may not hold. For the cohort, immune exposure information was limited to CMV serostatus. Most TCR sequences were observed very rarely across donors, whereas some public TCRs were present in many individuals. Three of the identified cytomegalovirus-associated TCR beta chains were confirmed in vitro to be specific for cytomegalovirus antigens. A group of highly shared sequence variants was considered likely to be a technical artifact of the sequencing pipeline. An earlier analysis of some 590 of the donors showed that most TCR beta V segments appeared in productive rearrangements either about 87% or about 30% of the time, which broadly matched IMGT annotations. Correlated functional status among segregating V segments might reflect linkage disequilibrium, but an unknown experimental factor could not be ruled out. In the study, approximately 160 TCR beta chains were listed as associated with cytomegalovirus. A later analysis reported that several top co-occurrence clusters appeared linked to parvovirus B19, influenza, CMV and Epstein-Barr virus. In a later genetic analysis, a missense DCLRE1C variant was associated with V-gene and J-gene trimming of TCR beta chains, and the association was replicated in an independent cohort. The cohort was sequenced for TCR beta chains only, and without alpha or paired-chain data the features that could be detected were limited. In a later analysis, some 17,000 TCR beta sequences were associated with specific HLA alleles at a false discovery rate of 0.05. Some IMGT-functional V segments, including TRBV6-2 and TRBV6-3, could not be distinguished by the 87-base-pair reads and were therefore excluded. In a later analysis, most CMV-associated TCR beta chains were found to appear HLA-restricted, with HLA associations seemingly driven largely by CMV exposure. In both the original and validation cohorts, the classifier was reported to diagnose cytomegalovirus status with high specificity and sensitivity. The earlier analysis of some 540 of the donors excluded over 15 rarely observed V segments, including chromosome 9 orphons, because counts were too low. Because some donors lacked HLA typing at each locus, the association tests relied only on the typed subset.

V is pared back by 0 bases and J by 1 base, with 10 bases lying between the germline termini. From a lookup of the germline V gene, CDR1 and CDR2 are MGHRA and YSYEKL. Including the terminal cysteine and phenylalanine, the CDR3 comprises 16 residues. Just CDR3 DNA is preserved here, 48 bases in frame from base 1. The cohort comprised some 680 healthy bone marrow donors. Cohort members were all nominally healthy when sampled, although unrecorded immune exposures were likely present. The donor tested CMV seronegative and was one of the 352 seronegative cohort members. A peripheral blood sample was provided by each donor, and peripheral blood mononuclear cells were used for TCR beta sequencing. Genomic DNA was extracted from the blood cell samples with the Qiagen DNeasy Blood Extraction Kit. Of note for this clone: Which antigen it targets is not known. Per-base qualities were not stored, and no clone one base away is much larger.

Library preparation employed the immunoSEQ multiplex PCR assay. For the multiplex PCR, a mixture combining 60 forward primers for TCR Vbeta segments and 13 reverse primers for TCR Jbeta segments was used. Amplification of the CDR3 region of rearranged TCR beta genes was performed with a multiplex PCR assay on genomic DNA. On the Illumina HiSeq System, the amplified TCR beta libraries were sequenced as 87-base-pair reads. The study's processing was this. A later analysis counted about 82 million unique TCR beta chains across the 666 repertoires, and around 12 million of these chains were shared by at least two donors. To remove PCR and sequencing errors, raw reads were error-corrected and collapsed into unique sequences using a nearest-neighbor algorithm that merged closely related sequences. CDR3 sequences were aligned to IMGT reference sequences to assign V, D and J gene segments. Each retained sequence needed at least a six-nucleotide match to both a V gene segment and a J gene segment. A rearrangement was called productive if the CDR3 had no stop codons and remained in frame with V and J, and every other rearrangement was called non-productive. Following IMGT convention, CDR3 was defined as the stretch from the second conserved V-encoded cysteine up to the conserved J-encoded phenylalanine. In an earlier analysis of roughly 610 of the donors, sequences lacking an unambiguous match to a single V gene segment were excluded. In an earlier analysis of 587 of the donors, a V segment was called functional when productive rearrangements were above 56.7%, and segregating when the standard deviation between donors exceeded 5%. A statistical classification framework was built to diagnose cytomegalovirus status from the catalog of TCR beta chain sequences. V and J gene assignment, in a later analysis, came from comparing TCR nucleotide sequences with IMGT/GENE-DB human TR gene sequences. A later analysis assigned CDR3 sequences and most-parsimonious VDJ recombination scenarios with the TCRdist pipeline. In a later analysis, each TCR beta chain was defined by its CDR3 amino acid sequence together with its V-gene family, and reads lacking a unique V-gene family were excluded. To address suspected cross-contamination and a sequencing artifact, a later analysis removed several hundred highly shared, low-generation-probability nucleotide sequences. In a later analysis, a clonal expansion index for each public chain was calculated from normalized within-repertoire ranks of inferred template counts. A later analysis computed generation probabilities with a VDJ recombination model fitted to out-of-frame rearrangements, and checked the results against IGoR. In a later analysis, hypergeometric tests were used to score TCR-TCR, TCR-HLA and TCR-CMV co-occurrence, with a repertoire-size bias correction applied to TCR pairs. A later analysis estimated false discovery rates by permuting HLA or CMV assignments 20 times. A later analysis grouped co-occurring TCRs with DBSCAN, adding TCRdist sequence similarity when clustering within HLA-allele-positive subsets. Co-occurrence clustering excluded repertoires with fewer than 30,000 or more than 120,000 public chains, plus five with anomalous nucleotide sharing. TCRdb limited this immuneACCESS table to in-frame rearrangements with V and J called. A share of clones is missing; checked studies link under half to unresolved V genes, and the rest is unexplained. V and J calls and clone size are given by that table; D and trimming were obtained from the DNA. The sample table records about 160,000 clones; 84% of these occur just once. The ten largest clones capture approximately 1.9% of the sample.

The sample taken for sequencing was PBMCs. The clonotype comes from a man between 18 and 29 years old in good health and CMV-seronegative. The chain links TRBV4-1 with TRBJ2-1; the D gene is possibly TRBD2, with 5 bases matching. The CDR3 region reads CASSQERARSYNEQFF. Here is the DNA: TGCGCCAGCAGCCAAGAGAGGGCCAGATCCTACAATGAGCAGTTCTTC.